This T cell receptor (beta chain) was recorded in a study of shared clonotypes between healthy human individuals. Germline CDR1 MNHEY, CDR2 SVGAGI. Trimming left V 5 bases short and J 5 bases short, with 13 bases between. The CDR3 extends over 14 amino acids. Method: immunoSEQ multiplex PCR; TCRdb's copy keeps in-frame clones and lacks some. The data show hundreds of thousands of clones, less than 85% seen once. The origin of this receptor is a woman between 25 and 40 years old in good health. V and J are TRBV6-5 and TRBJ2-1, with D uncertain. Specimen: memory CD4+ T cells sorted from blood. Subset described: CD45RA-negative fraction. CDR3 in DNA: TGTGCCAGCAGTGAAAAGGGCTTGGACAATGAGCAGTTCTTC. As protein: CASSEKGLDNEQFF.